The 32 T cell receptor beta chains in this list originate from one sample, sequenced in a study of T cells in localized non-small cell lung cancer. Sequencing was performed with immunoSEQ multiplex PCR; in TCRdb, only in-frame clones are kept and a portion is missing. Of tens of thousands of clones in the sample, approximately 90% were seen once. This specimen consisted of peripheral blood, obtained before any cancer treatment. The receptors were sampled from a male donor older than 55 with stage III squamous cell lung carcinoma.

The V call is TRBV6-1, the J call TRBJ1-5; D is unclear. V lost 0 bases and J lost 8, with 11 bases in between. Germline assignment: CDR1 MNHNS and CDR2 SASEGT. The CDR3 covers 14 residues. In DNA form, the CDR3 reads TGTGCCAGCAGTGAAGCGGGTATGGAGGAGCCCCAGCATTTT. This codes for CASSEAGMEEPQHF.

V gene TRBV5-6 combines with J gene TRBJ1-1; D perhaps matches TRBD1 (5 bases). CDR3 length equals 15 residues. The V end lost 2 bases, the J end lost 2 bases, and 13 bases lay between the germline ends. Germline-derived CDR1 and CDR2 are SGHDT and YYEEEE. CDR3 residues: CASSFTGLLNTEAFF. DNA of the CDR3: TGTGCCAGCAGCTTCACGGGACTCCTTAACACTGAAGCTTTCTTT. The complete variable domain, with remaining parts taken from reference TRBV5-6 and TRBJ1-1, reads DAGVTQSPTHLIKTRGQQVTLRCSPKSGHDTVSWYQQALGQGPQFIFQYYEEEERQRGNFPDRFSGHQFPNYSSELNVNALLLGDSALYLCASSFTGLLNTEAFFGQGTRLTVV.

The chain has TRBV7-9 and TRBJ2-1; 9 positions agree with TRBD2. Germline trimming cut 6 bases from V and 0 bases from J; bases unmatched to any gene: 15. The CDR3 is 19 amino acids. The germline V gene has CDR1 SEHNR and CDR2 FQNEAQ (reference sequence). In nucleotides, the CDR3 is TGTGCCAGCAGTCGCGGGACTAGCTTTCGGACGGTCTCCTACAATGAGCAGTTCTTC. It specifies CASSRGTSFRTVSYNEQFF.

This rearrangement joins TRBV6-5 to TRBJ2-5; TRBD1 aligns across 12 bases. The J call may be in error: the DNA end matches TRBJ2-7 better. Germline V lookup: CDR1 MNHEY, CDR2 SVGAGI. The CDR3 consists of 16 residues. CDR3 protein: CASSYFPGQGAAEQYF. CDR3 in DNA: TGTGCCAGCAGTTACTTTCCGGGACAGGGGGCGGCCGAGCAGTACTTC.

This chain links TRBV27 with TRBJ1-2; D not resolved. The CDR3 totals 15 residues. CDR1 and CDR2 from the germline V gene are MNHEY and SMNVEV (reference sequence). The germline V and J ends were trimmed by 5 bases and 6 bases, with 19 bases remaining between them. CDR3 loop: CASSQGRRAIDGYTF. The CDR3, as DNA: TGTGCCAGCAGTCAAGGGCGGCGGGCTATTGATGGCTACACCTTC.

The V call is TRBV19, the J call TRBJ1-4; TRBD1 aligns across 7 bases. In germline, CDR1 is LNHDA, CDR2 SQIVND (reference sequence). The CDR3 runs to 14 residues. With 6 bases clipped from V and 5 bases from J, the junction kept 6 bases outside the gene matches. Here the CDR3 DNA reads TGTGCCAGTAGAGGAGGGACAGTAAATGAAAAACTGTTTTTT. Residues: CASRGGTVNEKLFF.

The chain carries TRBV5-1 and TRBJ2-7, with TRBD2 matching over 7 bases. This CDR3 comprises 15 residues. Trimming removed 5 bases from V and 5 bases from J; junction bases left unmatched: 13. Germline CDR1 SGHRS, CDR2 YFSETQ. In nucleotides, the CDR3 is TGCGCCAGCAGTTCGGGGAGGACTAGTCAGAACGAGCAGTACTTC. Amino acid sequence: CASSSGRTSQNEQYF.

The chain is built from TRBV5-6 and TRBJ2-1; no firm D call. V was pared by 5 bases and J by 6 bases, with 15 bases between. CDR1 and CDR2 (germline): SGHDT, YYEEEE. There are 14 residues in the CDR3. CDR3 region: CASRAQMSPNEQFF. The CDR3 region has the DNA TGTGCCAGCAGGGCTCAGATGTCCCCCAATGAGCAGTTCTTC.

The V gene is TRBV11-3, the J gene TRBJ2-2, with D possibly being TRBD2 (6 bases). CDR1 and CDR2 (germline): SGHNT, YENEEA. Trimming cost V 5 bases and J 6 bases, with 16 bases left between them. The CDR3 length is 15 residues. CDR3 bases: TGTGCCAGCAGCGAGTCTTTCCGGGGGTCCGGGGAGCTGTTTTTT. It codes for CASSESFRGSGELFF. The full variable domain, completed using reference TRBV11-3 and TRBJ2-2, is EAGVVQSPRYKIIEKKQPVAFWCNPISGHNTLYWYLQNLGQGPELLIRYENEEAVDDSQLPKDRFSAERLKGVDSTLKIQPAELGDSAVYLCASSESFRGSGELFFGEGSRLTVL.

The chain is built from TRBV2 and TRBJ2-1; a weak D match, TRBD2 (6 bases). The CDR3 is 15 amino acids. The germline V and J ends were trimmed by 8 bases and 0 bases, with 14 bases remaining between them. Germline values: CDR1 SNHLY, CDR2 FYNNEI. The CDR3 is CASQTGTGSYNEQFF. CDR3 bases: TGTGCCAGCCAGACCGGGACTGGCTCCTACAATGAGCAGTTCTTC.

V and J are TRBV5-1 and TRBJ1-4, with 7 bases aligning to TRBD1. This CDR3 has 15 residues. Germline V gene lookup returns CDR1 SGHRS and CDR2 YFSETQ. V lost 6 bases and J lost 4; bases outside the gene matches: 9. CDR3 DNA: TGCGCCAGCAATCCAGGGGGATTGGTTAATGAAAAACTGTTTTTT. Its protein is CASNPGGLVNEKLFF. Complete variable domain (other parts from reference TRBV5-1 and TRBJ1-4): KAGVTQTPRYLIKTRGQQVTLSCSPISGHRSVSWYQQTPGQGLQFLFEYFSETQRNKGNFPGRFSGRQFSNSRSEMNVSTLELGDSALYLCASNPGGLVNEKLFFGSGTQLSVL.

The chain joins TRBV6-5 to TRBJ1-2; D remains unclear. Trimming shortened V by 6 bases and J by 8 bases, and 10 bases separated the two germline ends. There are 11 residues in the CDR3. Germline V lookup: CDR1 MNHEY, CDR2 SVGAGI. The CDR3 loop reads CASRYEGGYTF. The CDR3, as DNA: TGTGCCAGCAGATACGAAGGGGGCTACACCTTC.

The chain joins TRBV7-3 to TRBJ1-4; D not resolved. The CDR3 consists of 14 residues. Germline loops: CDR1 SGHTA, CDR2 FQGTGA. V gave up 2 bases and J gave up 10 bases, with 14 bases separating them. This chain's CDR3 is CASSLEWESVKLFF. CDR3 DNA sequence: TGTGCCAGCAGCTTAGAGTGGGAATCGGTAAAACTGTTTTTT.

The J gene is TRBJ2-7, the V gene TRBV18; 8 bases agree with TRBD2. The ends lost 0 bases at V and 7 bases at J; junction bases unmatched: 5. The germline gives CDR1 KGHSH, CDR2 LQKENI. The CDR3 extends over 14 amino acids. CDR3 in amino acids: CASSPPSGAGEQYF. In DNA, the CDR3 is TGTGCCAGCTCACCACCTAGCGGGGCCGGGGAGCAGTACTTC.

The V gene is TRBV5-6, the J gene TRBJ2-3; D not resolved. Germline V lookup: CDR1 SGHDT, CDR2 YYEEEE. The CDR3 length is 15 residues. The V end lost 2 bases, the J end lost 2 bases, and 12 bases lay between the germline ends. CDR3 sequence (DNA): TGTGCCAGCAGCTTCCAGCGCTTCTACACAGATACGCAGTATTTT. It specifies CASSFQRFYTDTQYF.

The chain joins TRBV4-1 to TRBJ1-2; TRBD1 matches 7 bases. This CDR3 spans 14 amino acids. Germline trimming cut 4 bases from V and 8 bases from J; bases unmatched to any gene: 10. Germline CDR1 reads MGHRA; CDR2 reads YSYEKL. The CDR3 bases are TGCGCCAGCAGCCCTTCAACAGGGGTGAGAGGCTACACCTTC. This sequence encodes CASSPSTGVRGYTF.

The rearrangement links TRBV4-3 to TRBJ1-5; D unresolved. There are 13 residues in the CDR3. Germline V CDR1 and CDR2: LGHNA, YSLEER. V lost 3 bases to trimming and J lost 4 bases, with 7 bases between them. The CDR3 DNA reads as TGCGCCAGCAGCCAGACGACGAATCAGCCCCAGCATTTT. It codes for CASSQTTNQPQHF.

The chain links TRBV5-1 to TRBJ1-4; a possible D gene is TRBD1 (5 bases). This CDR3 comprises 15 residues. Trimming left V 4 bases short and J 8 bases short, with 18 bases between. The V gene's germline CDR1 is SGHRS and CDR2 YFSETQ. CDR3 nucleotides: TGCGCCAGCAGCACCGAGGGACGTCTCGGAGAAAAACTGTTTTTT. Its protein product is CASSTEGRLGEKLFF.

This clone came up once. The J gene is TRBJ1-5, the V gene TRBV30, with unresolved D. The CDR3 covers 13 residues. V was cut by 7 bases and J by 0 bases, with 10 bases left in between. CDR1 is GTSNPN and CDR2 is SVGIG in the germline V gene (reference sequence). The DNA for the CDR3 is TGTGCCTACCGAGGTCATAGCAATCAGCCCCAGCATTTT. It specifies CAYRGHSNQPQHF.

V gene TRBV5-1 combines with J gene TRBJ2-1; a possible D gene is TRBD2 (6 bases). The CDR3 has 15 amino acids. The germline gives CDR1 SGHRS, CDR2 YFSETQ. V lost 2 bases and J 0 bases, leaving 9 bases between the germline ends. The CDR3 here is CASSFVGSSYNEQFF. CDR3 DNA sequence: TGCGCCAGCAGCTTTGTCGGGAGCTCCTACAATGAGCAGTTCTTC.

On this clone itself: The junction does not match germline at one end; this may be a read error. The chain recombines TRBV11-3 with TRBJ2-1, with D maybe TRBD1 (5 bases). CDR3 length equals 16 residues. Germline lookup yields CDR1 SGHNT and CDR2 YENEEA. The CDR3 sequence is CASSLGSRVSYNEQFF. CDR3 in DNA: TGTGCCAGCAGTTTAGGAAGCAGGGTCTCCTACAATGAGCAGTTCTTC.

This rearrangement joins TRBV6-6 to TRBJ2-1; 9 bases are shared with TRBD1. With 6 bases clipped from V and 7 bases from J, the junction kept 7 bases outside the gene matches. The CDR3 length is 14 residues. The germline V gene encodes CDR1 MNHNY and CDR2 SVGAGI (reference sequence). The DNA of the CDR3 is TGTGCCAGCAGCCTCACGACAGGGGGTAATGAGCAGTTCTTC. Translated: CASSLTTGGNEQFF.

The CDR3 loop reads CASSRGRDQTNEQYF. The CDR3, as DNA: TGTGCCAGCTCCCGGGGAAGGGATCAGACGAACGAGCAGTACTTC. J is TRBJ2-7 and V is TRBV18; perhaps TRBD2 as D (5 bases). With 6 bases removed from V and 5 bases from J, the gap between germline ends came to 20 bases. Germline V gene sequence: CDR1 KGHSH, CDR2 LQKENI. This CDR3 comprises 15 residues.

The gene calls are TRBV18 and TRBJ2-1; D may be TRBD2 (6 bases). Germline V gene data show CDR1 as KGHSH and CDR2 as LQKENI. The CDR3 covers 16 residues. V was cut by 3 bases and J by 4 bases, with 16 bases left in between. The CDR3 sequence is CASSPEARRGYNEQFF. The CDR3 DNA follows: TGTGCCAGCTCACCCGAGGCTCGGAGGGGTTACAATGAGCAGTTCTTC.

The chain has TRBV5-4 and TRBJ1-2; TRBD1 is a possible D gene (5 bases). Per the germline V gene, CDR1 is SGHNT and CDR2 is YYREEE (reference sequence). The CDR3 extends over 18 amino acids. V lost 1 base and J lost 0, with 19 bases in between. This CDR3 is CASSLTVGTLAANYGYTF. DNA of the CDR3: TGTGCCAGCAGCTTGACAGTAGGGACTCTAGCGGCTAACTATGGCTACACCTTC.

The chain links TRBV30 to TRBJ2-5, with D unresolved. The J call is doubtful: the DNA matches TRBJ2-7 better. Looked up from germline, CDR1 is GTSNPN and CDR2 is SVGIG (reference sequence). The CDR3 loop spans 13 amino acids. CDR3 DNA sequence: TGTGCCTGGAGTGTATCTGCTGGGGTCGAGCAGTACTTC. As protein: CAWSVSAGVEQYF.

The chain recombines TRBV6-4 with TRBJ2-2, with 12 nucleotides matching TRBD2. The ends lost 0 bases at V and 4 bases at J; junction bases unmatched: 0. This CDR3 comprises 16 residues. CDR1 and CDR2 (germline): MRHNA, SNTAGT. The CDR3 region has the DNA TGTGCCAGCAGTGACTCGACTAGCGGGGGCACCGGGGAGCTGTTTTTT. This encodes CASSDSTSGGTGELFF.

V usage is TRBV6-1 and J usage is TRBJ1-2; TRBD1 matches at 8 bases. After removal of 10 bases from V and 8 bases from J, the junction contained 18 bases not matched to a gene. This CDR3 is 15 amino acids long. Germline assignment: CDR1 MNHNS and CDR2 SASEGT. The CDR3 region has the DNA TGTGCCACCACCCCCCGCGGACAGGGTCTCTTAGGCTACACCTTC. Its protein product is CATTPRGQGLLGYTF.

This rearrangement joins TRBV15 to TRBJ1-5, with D perhaps matching TRBD1 (5 bases). Germline CDR1 is LNHNV and CDR2 is YYDKDF (reference sequence). The CDR3 is made up of 16 amino acids. Trimming shortened V by 0 bases and J by 9 bases, and 18 bases separated the two germline ends. CDR3 bases: TGTGCCACCAGCAGAGATGGGGACGGACCTCGTAGGCCCCAGCATTTT. Residues: CATSRDGDGPRRPQHF.

The V call is TRBV7-9, the J call TRBJ2-2; perhaps TRBD1 as D (5 bases). The CDR3 has 14 amino acids. Germline lookup yields CDR1 SEHNR and CDR2 FQNEAQ (reference sequence). V dropped 4 bases and J dropped 2 bases, with 8 bases sitting between them. CDR3 nucleotide sequence: TGTGCCAGCAGCTCCAGGGTAAACACCGGGGAGCTGTTTTTT. Translation: CASSSRVNTGELFF.

The J gene is TRBJ2-2, the V gene TRBV7-2; TRBD1 might be the D (7 bases). V was cut by 1 base and J by 2 bases, with 11 bases left in between. CDR1 and CDR2 (germline): SGHTA, FQGNSA. The CDR3 is 16 residues long. In DNA, the CDR3 is TGTGCCAGCAGCTTAGGGAGGGGGCGTAACACCGGGGAGCTGTTTTTT. As protein: CASSLGRGRNTGELFF.

This chain connects TRBV5-1 to TRBJ2-2; maybe TRBD1 (5 bases). The V and J ends lost 0 bases and 3 bases respectively, with 9 bases between them. Germline CDR1 and CDR2: SGHRS and YFSETQ. The CDR3 runs 15 residues. The CDR3: CASSLAGRDTGELFF. CDR3 bases: TGCGCCAGCAGCTTGGCGGGCAGGGACACCGGGGAGCTGTTTTTT.